This T cell receptor beta chain stems from a study of human thymus T cells. The CDR3 is 12 residues long. In germline, CDR1 is SEHNR, CDR2 FQNEAQ (reference sequence). V was trimmed by 5 bases and J by 4 bases, leaving 8 bases between them. Generated by immunoSEQ multiplex PCR, the TCRdb table keeps only in-frame clones and is missing some. The sample includes some 120,000 clones, just under 95% of them seen just once. The study used thymus tissue resected during corrective heart surgery. Corrective surgery for congenital heart defects was being performed on the healthy Finnish infants who were the donors. General observations from the study: Thymic TCR repertoires of unrelated people reportedly overlapped highly. Thymic and blood repertoires showed apparently biased V and J gene usage.

This clone was found a few times. The antigen remains undetermined. The sequenced sample consisted of thymus tissue. The V call is TRBV7-9, the J call TRBJ1-2; D not resolved. This TCR came from a boy younger than two with a congenital heart defect but otherwise immunologically healthy. The CDR3 protein is CASSEDGYGYTF. DNA of the CDR3: TGTGCCAGCAGCGAAGACGGCTATGGCTACACCTTC.